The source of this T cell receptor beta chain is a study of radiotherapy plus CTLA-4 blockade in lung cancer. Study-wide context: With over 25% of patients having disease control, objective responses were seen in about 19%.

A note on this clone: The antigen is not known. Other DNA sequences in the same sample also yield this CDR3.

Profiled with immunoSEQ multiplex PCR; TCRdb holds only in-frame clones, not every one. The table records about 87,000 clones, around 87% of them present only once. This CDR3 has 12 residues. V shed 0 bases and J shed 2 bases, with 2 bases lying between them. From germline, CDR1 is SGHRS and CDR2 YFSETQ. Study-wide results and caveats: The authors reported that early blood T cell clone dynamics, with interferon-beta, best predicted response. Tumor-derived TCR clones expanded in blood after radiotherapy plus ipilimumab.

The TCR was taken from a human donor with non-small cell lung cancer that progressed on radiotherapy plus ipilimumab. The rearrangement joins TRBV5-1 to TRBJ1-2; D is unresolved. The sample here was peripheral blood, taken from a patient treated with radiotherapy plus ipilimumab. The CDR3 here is CASSLGNYGYTF. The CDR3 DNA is TGCGCCAGCAGCTTGGGAAACTATGGCTACACCTTC.